This passage covers 22 T cell receptor beta chains from one sample sequenced in a study of T cell changes during pregnancy in multiple sclerosis. Generated by immunoSEQ multiplex PCR, the TCRdb table keeps only in-frame clones and is missing some. The data contain 30,000 to 40,000 clones, over 85% of them seen just once; the ten biggest clones take up 0.75% to 0.9%. Sequenced material: CD4+ T cells from peripheral blood mononuclear cells, taken after pregnancy. These receptors originate from a female donor in good health, enrolled as a control in a pregnancy study.

The J gene is TRBJ1-4, the V gene TRBV7-2, with 8 bases matching TRBD1. Unmatched junction bases numbered 8, after V lost 4 bases and J lost 7 bases. The length of the CDR3 is 15 residues. Germline V gives CDR1 SGHTA, CDR2 FQGNSA. The CDR3 sequence: CASSSVQGGSEKLFF. The CDR3 coding sequence is TGTGCCAGCAGCTCGGTACAGGGGGGCAGTGAAAAACTGTTTTTT.

The chain recombines TRBV5-6 with TRBJ1-6; a possible D gene is TRBD1 (5 bases). The CDR3 loop spans 16 amino acids. V was trimmed by 1 base and J by 4 bases, leaving 12 bases between them. Germline CDR1 is SGHDT and CDR2 is YYEEEE. The CDR3 nucleotides are TGTGCCAGCAGCTTGATGAGGGACTCGTATAATTCACCCCTCCACTTT. Translation gives CASSLMRDSYNSPLHF.

The chain is built from TRBV9 and TRBJ2-3, with 8 bases lining up with TRBD2. The CDR3 covers 16 residues. From germline, CDR1 is SGDLS and CDR2 YYNGEE. The J segment lost 7 bases and the V segment lost 0 bases, leaving 10 bases of the junction unmatched. CDR3 sequence reads: CASSVEGTRSQNTQYF. CDR3 in DNA: TGTGCCAGCAGCGTAGAAGGGACTAGATCACAGAATACGCAGTATTTT.

V gene TRBV15 combines with J gene TRBJ2-7; a possible D gene is TRBD2 (5 bases). The V gene lost 6 bases and the J gene lost 0 bases, with 15 bases spanning the gap. This CDR3 has 15 residues. Germline loops: CDR1 LNHNV, CDR2 YYDKDF (reference sequence). CDR3 region: CATRKGGGGSYEQYF. The CDR3 region has the DNA TGTGCCACCAGAAAGGGCGGAGGTGGCTCCTACGAGCAGTACTTC.

V is TRBV30 and J is TRBJ1-2; TRBD1 matches at 8 bases. Germline assignment: CDR1 GTSNPN and CDR2 SVGIG (reference sequence). V was clipped by 0 bases and J by 3 bases; unmatched bases: 6. CDR3 length: 15 residues. The CDR3 nucleotides read TGTGCCTGGAGTGTACGCCGGGGACAGGACTATGGCTACACCTTC. It yields the protein CAWSVRRGQDYGYTF.

V and J are TRBV9 and TRBJ2-1, with D maybe TRBD1 (7 bases). V was shortened by 4 bases and J by 3 bases, with 20 bases between the two germline ends. Germline V CDR1 and CDR2: SGDLS, YYNGEE. The CDR3 consists of 17 residues. CDR3 region: CASSPGNRGGLYNEQFF. In DNA, the CDR3 is TGTGCCAGCAGCCCTGGGAACAGGGGAGGCCTCTACAATGAGCAGTTCTTC.

The chain carries TRBV7-2 and TRBJ2-5, with TRBD1 as a possible D gene (5 bases). The V gene lost 2 bases and the J gene lost 4 bases, with 14 bases spanning the gap. Looked up from germline, CDR1 is SGHTA and CDR2 is FQGNSA. The CDR3 extends over 15 amino acids. CDR3 protein: CASSLILGERETQYF. The CDR3 DNA is TGTGCCAGCAGCTTAATTCTAGGGGAAAGAGAGACCCAGTACTTC.

V and J are TRBV2 and TRBJ1-2; D ambiguous. The V gene's germline CDR1 is SNHLY and CDR2 FYNNEI. Trimming removed 6 bases at V and 10 bases at J, with 24 bases between. This CDR3 is built from 15 residues. Written as DNA, the CDR3 is TGTGCCAGCAGCGTTACCCAAGTGGGCACGGGATTCTACACCTTC. Residues: CASSVTQVGTGFYTF. Full variable domain (missing parts from reference TRBV2 and TRBJ1-2): EPEVTQTPSHQVTQMGQEVILRCVPISNHLYFYWYRQILGQKVEFLVSFYNNEISEKSEIFDDQFSVERPDGSNFTLKIRSTKLEDSAMYFCASSVTQVGTGFYTFGSGTRLTVV.

The rearrangement links TRBV9 to TRBJ1-4; D is possibly TRBD1 (6 bases). V was shortened by 0 bases and J by 8 bases, with 11 bases between the two germline ends. This CDR3 comprises 14 residues. CDR1 is SGDLS, CDR2 YYNGEE, per germline. The CDR3: CASSVEGGQEKLFF. CDR3 in DNA: TGTGCCAGCAGCGTAGAAGGGGGTCAGGAAAAACTGTTTTTT.

The CDR3 bases are TGTGCCAGCAGCTTAACGACAGGGGGCAATGAGCAGTTCTTC. Translating it yields CASSLTTGGNEQFF. The V and J genes are TRBV7-3 and TRBJ2-1; 9 positions match TRBD1. CDR1 is SGHTA and CDR2 is FQGTGA in the germline V gene. The CDR3 is 14 residues long. Unmatched junction bases numbered 0, after V lost 0 bases and J lost 6 bases. Using reference TRBV7-3 and TRBJ2-1 for the parts outside the CDR3, the full variable domain is GAGVSQTPSNKVTEKGKYVELRCDPISGHTALYWYRQSLGQGPEFLIYFQGTGAADDSGLPNDRFFAVRPEGSVSTLKIQRTERGDSAVYLCASSLTTGGNEQFFGPGTRLTVL.

J is TRBJ1-5 and V is TRBV11-2; D is unresolved. Germline assignment: CDR1 SGHAT and CDR2 FQNNGV. V lost 5 bases and J lost 0, with 5 bases in between. The CDR3 contains 13 residues. The CDR3 coding sequence is TGTGCCAGCAGCCGGTATAGCAATCAGCCCCAGCATTTT. Translation: CASSRYSNQPQHF.

The V gene is TRBV5-6, the J gene TRBJ2-7; TRBD2 agrees at 9 bases. The CDR3 spans 16 residues. V dropped 3 bases and J dropped 2; count of bases not matched to a gene: 9. Germline-derived CDR1 and CDR2 are SGHDT and YYEEEE. CDR3 coding DNA: TGTGCCAGCAGCTGGGGGCCCGGCGGGGGGGCCTACGAGCAGTACTTC. It translates to CASSWGPGGGAYEQYF.

J is TRBJ2-7 and V is TRBV5-1, with 12 bases fitting TRBD2. CDR1 is SGHRS and CDR2 is YFSETQ in the germline V gene. There are 16 residues in the CDR3. The V and J ends lost 3 bases and 5 bases, in that order; junction bases with no gene match: 9. The CDR3 spells CASSSQGLAGTHEQYF. CDR3 DNA sequence: TGCGCCAGCAGCTCCCAAGGACTAGCGGGAACGCACGAGCAGTACTTC.

V and J are TRBV6-1 and TRBJ1-3, with D tentatively TRBD1 (5 bases). V was trimmed by 10 bases and J by 0 bases, leaving 16 bases between them. Looked up from germline, CDR1 is MNHNS and CDR2 is SASEGT. The CDR3 length is 15 residues. This CDR3 is CATQGEGLSGNTIYF. The CDR3 coding sequence is TGTGCCACCCAGGGTGAAGGTCTCTCTGGAAACACCATATATTTT.

V usage is TRBV7-2 and J usage is TRBJ2-3; 9 positions agree with TRBD2. This CDR3 contains 14 residues. V lost 4 bases and J lost 6; bases outside the gene matches: 5. CDR1 and CDR2 (germline): SGHTA, FQGNSA. The CDR3 nucleotides are TGTGCCAGCAGCTATAGCGGGAGTTCGGATACGCAGTATTTT. Translation gives CASSYSGSSDTQYF.

This rearrangement joins TRBV30 to TRBJ1-6; 7 bases map to TRBD1. This CDR3 has 14 residues. The germline V gene encodes CDR1 GTSNPN and CDR2 SVGIG (reference sequence). Trimming took 2 bases from V and 12 from J; bases not matched to a gene: 10. In DNA form, the CDR3 reads TGTGCCTGGAGTCTACGGGGACAGAGGATACCCCTCCACTTT. It translates to CAWSLRGQRIPLHF.

The genes are TRBV5-1 and TRBJ2-7, with 9 bases fitting TRBD2. This CDR3 has 14 amino acids. Losses at the gene ends were 8 bases for V and 3 bases for J; bases not matched to a gene: 9. Germline V gene lookup returns CDR1 SGHRS and CDR2 YFSETQ. The CDR3 sequence: CASRGVAGVYEQYF. The CDR3 DNA sequence: TGCGCCAGTCGTGGGGTAGCGGGAGTCTACGAGCAGTACTTC.

This clone showed up just once. The chain uses TRBV9 and TRBJ1-3, with TRBD1 as a possible D gene (6 bases). The V gene lost 2 bases and the J gene lost 3 bases, with 18 bases spanning the gap. CDR3 length: 17 residues. CDR1 is SGDLS, CDR2 YYNGEE, per germline. CDR3 nucleotide sequence: TGTGCCAGCAGCGTGGGGGGGGGCCAGGGAGTTGGAAACACCATATATTTT. Its protein is CASSVGGGQGVGNTIYF.

This chain connects TRBV7-9 to TRBJ2-1, with D perhaps matching TRBD2 (5 bases). With 1 base removed from V and 5 bases from J, the gap between germline ends came to 9 bases. This CDR3 spans 14 amino acids. CDR1 and CDR2 (germline): SEHNR, FQNEAQ (reference sequence). The chain's CDR3 is CASSLEEENNEQFF. The CDR3 DNA follows: TGTGCCAGCAGCTTAGAGGAGGAGAACAATGAGCAGTTCTTC.

The V gene is TRBV10-3, the J gene TRBJ2-2, with 12 positions matching TRBD2. The CDR3 is 16 amino acids. With V trimmed by 10 bases and J by 3 bases, 9 bases remained unmatched. Germline CDR1 ENHRY, CDR2 SYGVKD. The CDR3 reads CATNELAGGDTGELFF. CDR3 nucleotide sequence: TGTGCCACCAATGAGCTAGCGGGGGGGGACACCGGGGAGCTGTTTTTT.

This rearrangement joins TRBV15 to TRBJ2-1; 13 bases align to TRBD2. The CDR3 is 16 residues long. Germline CDR1 reads LNHNV; CDR2 reads YYDKDF (reference sequence). The junction had 4 bases not matched to a gene; V was cut back by 5 bases and J by 3 bases. The CDR3: CATSGTSGAGYNEQFF. The CDR3 DNA reads TGTGCCACCAGCGGGACTAGCGGGGCCGGCTACAATGAGCAGTTCTTC.

V usage is TRBV27 and J usage is TRBJ1-2; unclear D gene. Trimming shortened V by 3 bases and J by 4 bases, and 18 bases separated the two germline ends. There are 16 residues in the CDR3. Germline V gene data show CDR1 as MNHEY and CDR2 as SMNVEV (reference sequence). The DNA for the CDR3 is TGTGCCAGCAGTTTGGTCCAGATATCATCCCGCTATGGCTACACCTTC. Its translation: CASSLVQISSRYGYTF.